These T cell receptor beta chains were read from a single sample in a study of blood T cell repertoires in COVID-19. Data came from immunoSEQ multiplex PCR; TCRdb stores just in-frame clones and leaves some out. The sample gives about 97,000 clones, 80% to 90% of which show up once; 2.1% is in the top ten. Sequencing was performed on peripheral blood. These receptors came from a man aged 50 to 60 with COVID-19, enrolled during active disease. Each CDR3 is given with its conserved first and last residue. The D gene is left open where the match is weak. Part of the rows lack a size; the others show once, few, many or a class for expanded clones.

D gene	clone size	V gene	J gene	CDR3 protein	CDR3 DNA
-	-	TRBV6-4	TRBJ1-2	CASSHTGGGGYGYTF	TGTGCCAGCAGCCACACGGGAGGAGGGGGCTATGGCTACACCTTC
TRBD2	-	TRBV10-3	TRBJ2-1	CAISEPGLAGDNEQFF	TGTGCCATCAGTGAGCCGGGACTAGCGGGGGACAATGAGCAGTTCTTC
TRBD1	once	TRBV5-1	TRBJ2-1	CASSLAGTGPYNEQFF	TGCGCCAGCAGCTTGGCCGGGACAGGGCCTTACAATGAGCAGTTCTTC
TRBD2	-	TRBV11-2	TRBJ2-1	CASSLGAGANNEQFF	TGTGCCAGCAGCTTAGGAGCGGGGGCAAACAATGAGCAGTTCTTC
-	-	TRBV14	TRBJ2-3	CASSQDGTGKRDTQYF	TGTGCCAGCAGCCAAGATGGCACAGGGAAGAGGGATACGCAGTATTTT
TRBD1	once	TRBV28	TRBJ1-5	CASGYTGQLNSNQPQHF	TGTGCCAGCGGCTACACGGGACAGCTAAATAGCAATCAGCCCCAGCATTTT
TRBD1	-	TRBV6-5	TRBJ1-1	CASIRTGGITEAFF	TGTGCCAGCATCAGGACAGGGGGTATCACTGAAGCTTTCTTT
TRBD2	-	TRBV30	TRBJ2-1	CAWRITGTSGGAWEFF	TGTGCCTGGAGGATAACCGGGACTAGCGGGGGGGCATGGGAGTTCTTC
TRBD1	-	TRBV9	TRBJ2-7	CASSVDPGQPQYF	TGTGCCAGCAGCGTAGACCCGGGACAGCCGCAGTACTTC
TRBD1	once	TRBV28	TRBJ2-2	CASSLWPGGIGDTGELFF	TGTGCCAGCAGTTTATGGCCAGGGGGCATAGGGGACACCGGGGAGCTGTTTTTT
TRBD1	-	TRBV5-1	TRBJ1-1	CASSLASGQTEAFF	TGCGCCAGCAGCTTGGCTTCGGGACAGACAGAGGCTTTCTTT
-	-	TRBV7-8	TRBJ1-2	CASAPTELIYGYTF	TGTGCCAGCGCTCCCACGGAGTTAATCTATGGCTACACCTTC
TRBD1	-	TRBV2	TRBJ1-2	CASSEGTGSNYGYTF	TGTGCCAGCAGTGAAGGGACAGGGAGCAACTATGGCTACACCTTC
-	few	TRBV9	TRBJ2-7	CASSLGQSQSYEQYF	TGTGCCAGCAGCCTAGGACAGTCGCAGTCCTACGAGCAGTACTTC
-	-	TRBV30	TRBJ1-1	CAWGRNRGGPNTEAFF	TGTGCCTGGGGTAGAAACCGGGGGGGGCCGAACACTGAAGCTTTCTTT
-	-	TRBV7-9	TRBJ1-6	CASSLGQITSPLHF	TGTGCCAGCAGCTTAGGACAAATTACTTCACCCCTCCACTTT
-	-	TRBV5-5	TRBJ1-5	CASSLAGSNQPQHF	TGTGCCAGCAGCTTGGCCGGGAGCAATCAGCCCCAGCATTTT
TRBD1	-	TRBV6-4	TRBJ2-3	CASSEGQGIDTQYF	TGTGCCAGCAGTGAGGGACAGGGAATAGATACGCAGTATTTT
TRBD1	-	TRBV16	TRBJ1-6	CASSQSIRRGPLYNSPLHF	TGTGCCAGCAGCCAATCTATCCGCAGGGGGCCCCTATATAATTCACCCCTCCACTTT
TRBD1	-	TRBV24-1	TRBJ1-2	CATSDNSQGTPYGYTF	TGTGCCACCAGTGATAACTCACAGGGGACTCCCTATGGCTACACCTTC
-	once	TRBV10-3	TRBJ1-2	CAISDVQDHYGYTF	TGTGCCATCAGTGATGTACAGGACCACTATGGCTACACCTTC
TRBD2	-	TRBV7-8	TRBJ2-5	CASSLGGLAGSQETQYF	TGTGCCAGCAGCTTAGGGGGACTAGCGGGGTCTCAAGAGACCCAGTACTTC
TRBD1	-	TRBV29-1	TRBJ2-1	CSVIALHRGARLNEQFF	TGCAGCGTTATTGCATTACACAGGGGCGCTCGTTTGAATGAGCAGTTCTTC
-	-	TRBV19	TRBJ1-3	CASAHGGRMLSGNTIYF	TGTGCCAGCGCCCATGGTGGCAGGATGCTCTCTGGAAACACCATATATTTT
-	-	TRBV30	TRBJ1-3	CAWSVMGLDGNTIYF	TGTGCCTGGAGTGTAATGGGGCTCGATGGAAACACCATATATTTT
-	-	TRBV30	TRBJ1-3	CAWSVRGGNTIYF	TGTGCCTGGAGTGTTAGAGGAGGAAACACCATATATTTT
-	-	TRBV3-1/TRBV3-2	TRBJ1-4	CASAYRDPIEKLFF	TGTGCCAGCGCCTACAGGGACCCGATCGAAAAACTGTTTTTT
-	-	TRBV20-1	TRBJ1-1	CSASVSQNTEAFF	TGCAGTGCTAGTGTTAGCCAGAACACTGAAGCTTTCTTT
TRBD1	-	TRBV5-4	TRBJ1-1	CASSLGIRDRGQSNTEAFF	TGTGCCAGCAGCTTGGGGATCCGGGACAGGGGGCAATCAAACACTGAAGCTTTCTTT